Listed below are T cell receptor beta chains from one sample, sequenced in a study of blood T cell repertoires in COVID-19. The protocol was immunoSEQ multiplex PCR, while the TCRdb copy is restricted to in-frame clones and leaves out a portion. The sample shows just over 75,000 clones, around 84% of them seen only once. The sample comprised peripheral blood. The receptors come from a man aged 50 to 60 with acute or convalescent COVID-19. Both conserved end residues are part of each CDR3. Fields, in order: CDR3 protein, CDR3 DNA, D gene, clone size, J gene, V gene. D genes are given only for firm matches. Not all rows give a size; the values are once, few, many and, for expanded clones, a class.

CDR3: CASSFLIAGANTQYF; DNA: TGTGCCAGCAGTTTCCTCATAGCGGGGGCTAATACGCAGTATTTT; D: TRBD2; size: few; J: TRBJ2-3; V: TRBV28
CDR3: CASSQSSGGSYEQYF; DNA: TGTGCCAGCAGCCAGTCTAGCGGGGGCTCCTACGAGCAGTACTTC; D: TRBD2; size: .; J: TRBJ2-7; V: TRBV6-2/TRBV6-3
CDR3: CASSLTSVYNEQFF; DNA: TGCGCCAGCAGCTTGACTAGCGTATACAATGAGCAGTTCTTC; D: TRBD2; size: .; J: TRBJ2-1; V: TRBV5-1
CDR3: CASSLPHANYGYTF; DNA: TGTGCCAGCAGCTTGCCCCATGCTAACTATGGCTACACCTTC; D: .; size: .; J: TRBJ1-2; V: TRBV5-6
CDR3: CASSVRDSSYEQYF; DNA: TGTGCCAGCAGCGTCCGGGACAGCTCCTACGAGCAGTACTTC; D: TRBD1; size: .; J: TRBJ2-7; V: TRBV7-2
CDR3: CASSYEGGYTF; DNA: TGTGCCAGCAGTTACGAGGGAGGCTACACCTTC; D: .; size: once; J: TRBJ1-2; V: TRBV6-2/TRBV6-3
CDR3: CAWRGDGSYNEQFF; DNA: TGTGCCTGGAGGGGAGACGGGAGTTACAATGAGCAGTTCTTC; D: .; size: .; J: TRBJ2-1; V: TRBV30
CDR3: CASSTQELNTEAFF; DNA: TGTGCCAGCAGTACACAGGAGTTGAACACTGAAGCTTTCTTT; D: .; size: few; J: TRBJ1-1; V: TRBV27
CDR3: CASSLGTGGWTEAFF; DNA: TGTGCCAGCAGCTTGGGAACAGGGGGCTGGACTGAAGCTTTCTTT; D: TRBD1; size: .; J: TRBJ1-1; V: TRBV5-6
CDR3: CASSYGAYNEQFF; DNA: TGTGCCAGCAGTTACGGAGCCTACAATGAGCAGTTCTTC; D: .; size: .; J: TRBJ2-1; V: TRBV6-2/TRBV6-3
CDR3: CASSWANNEQFF; DNA: TGTGCCAGCAGCTGGGCTAACAATGAGCAGTTCTTC; D: .; size: .; J: TRBJ2-1; V: TRBV5-4
CDR3: CAWSGYSGNTIYF; DNA: TGTGCCTGGAGTGGCTACTCTGGAAACACCATATATTTT; D: .; size: .; J: TRBJ1-3; V: TRBV30
CDR3: CASSYSEKTSADTQYF; DNA: TGTGCCAGCAGTTACTCGGAGAAAACGAGCGCAGATACGCAGTATTTT; D: .; size: .; J: TRBJ2-3; V: TRBV6-5
CDR3: CASSPGGELNQPQHF; DNA: TGTGCCAGCAGCCCCGGCGGGGAGCTCAATCAGCCCCAGCATTTT; D: .; size: .; J: TRBJ1-5; V: TRBV27
CDR3: CASSRAGEGEKLFF; DNA: TGTGCCAGTAGTAGGGCAGGCGAGGGTGAAAAACTGTTTTTT; D: .; size: .; J: TRBJ1-4; V: TRBV19
CDR3: CASSFFHTLIYEQYF; DNA: TGTGCCAGCAGCTTCTTCCACACCTTAATCTACGAGCAGTACTTC; D: .; size: .; J: TRBJ2-7; V: TRBV11-2
CDR3: CASSTGTSGSLDTQYF; DNA: TGTGCCAGCAGCACCGGGACTAGCGGGTCCTTAGATACGCAGTATTTT; D: .; size: .; J: TRBJ2-3; V: TRBV21-1
CDR3: CASRQSSGSYEQYF; DNA: TGTGCCAGCCGTCAATCTAGCGGCTCCTACGAGCAGTACTTC; D: .; size: .; J: TRBJ2-7; V: TRBV21-1
CDR3: CASTPLAGAVGEQFF; DNA: TGTGCCAGCACTCCCCTAGCGGGGGCTGTTGGAGAGCAGTTCTTC; D: TRBD2; size: .; J: TRBJ2-1; V: TRBV2
CDR3: CASSFFLGLGGEQFF; DNA: TGTGCCAGCAGCTTCTTTCTGGGACTAGGAGGCGAGCAGTTCTTC; D: TRBD2; size: .; J: TRBJ2-1; V: TRBV7-9
CDR3: CASSLEGVGTGELFF; DNA: TGTGCCAGCAGCTTAGAGGGGGTGGGCACCGGGGAGCTGTTTTTT; D: .; size: .; J: TRBJ2-2; V: TRBV7-8
CDR3: CASSVASSGANVLTF; DNA: TGTGCCAGCAGCGTAGCGAGCTCTGGGGCCAACGTCCTGACTTTC; D: .; size: .; J: TRBJ2-6; V: TRBV9
CDR3: CASSFALEAFF; DNA: TGTGCCAGCAGTTTTGCGCTCGAAGCTTTCTTT; D: .; size: .; J: TRBJ1-1; V: TRBV12-3/TRBV12-4
CDR3: CAWSVAHSNYEQYF; DNA: TGTGCCTGGAGTGTAGCCCATAGCAACTACGAGCAGTACTTC; D: .; size: once; J: TRBJ2-7; V: TRBV30
CDR3: CSVVLSTRTGSQFF; DNA: TGCAGCGTTGTTTTGTCCACTCGGACAGGGTCGCAGTTCTTC; D: TRBD1; size: .; J: TRBJ2-1; V: TRBV29-1
CDR3: CASSPGGLTEAFF; DNA: TGTGCCAGTAGTCCCGGGGGGTTAACTGAAGCTTTCTTT; D: .; size: .; J: TRBJ1-1; V: TRBV19
CDR3: CASSTGTAGANVLTF; DNA: TGTGCCAGTAGTACCGGGACAGCTGGGGCCAACGTCCTGACTTTC; D: TRBD1; size: .; J: TRBJ2-6; V: TRBV19
CDR3: CATSEGEEYGYTF; DNA: TGTGCCACCAGTGAAGGGGAGGAGTATGGCTACACCTTC; D: .; size: many; J: TRBJ1-2; V: TRBV24-1
CDR3: CATSPEPGLARGLYNEQFF; DNA: TGTGCCACCTCTCCAGAACCGGGACTAGCGAGGGGTTTGTACAATGAGCAGTTCTTC; D: TRBD2; size: .; J: TRBJ2-1; V: TRBV24-1
CDR3: CASSHNEVHEQYF; DNA: TGTGCCAGCAGCCATAATGAGGTGCACGAGCAGTACTTC; D: .; size: .; J: TRBJ2-7; V: TRBV7-2
CDR3: CASSHGNQPQHF; DNA: TGTGCCAGCAGCCACGGGAATCAGCCCCAGCATTTT; D: .; size: .; J: TRBJ1-5; V: TRBV3-1/TRBV3-2
CDR3: CASSLGQTRNQPQHF; DNA: TGTGCCAGCAGCTTGGGACAGACAAGAAATCAGCCCCAGCATTTT; D: TRBD1; size: .; J: TRBJ1-5; V: TRBV27
CDR3: CASSQAGLAKYNEQFF; DNA: TGCGCCAGCAGCCAAGCGGGACTAGCAAAATACAATGAGCAGTTCTTC; D: TRBD2; size: .; J: TRBJ2-1; V: TRBV4-3
CDR3: CASSKFTGNTEAFF; DNA: TGTGCCAGTAGTAAATTCACAGGGAACACTGAAGCTTTCTTT; D: .; size: once; J: TRBJ1-1; V: TRBV19
CDR3: CASSPGVSNQPQHF; DNA: TGTGCCAGCAGCCCCGGGGTAAGCAATCAGCCCCAGCATTTT; D: .; size: .; J: TRBJ1-5; V: TRBV27
CDR3: CATSRLSAENEKLFF; DNA: TGTGCCACCAGCAGACTTAGCGCAGAGAATGAAAAACTGTTTTTT; D: .; size: .; J: TRBJ1-4; V: TRBV15
CDR3: CASSSDRGNTQYF; DNA: TGTGCCAGCAGCTCCGACAGGGGAAATACGCAGTATTTT; D: TRBD1; size: .; J: TRBJ2-3; V: TRBV7-2